Shown below are 23 T cell receptor beta chains from a single sample sequenced in a study of vaccination and CD4 T cells after COVID-19 (dated by TCRdb to the early 2020s). The label giving this sample's treatment or condition can be read as: approximately nine-day PBMC culture with coronavirus spike peptide pools or control peptides (ViraFEST assay). Receptor amplification or capture employed PCR. Sequenced on an Illumina iSeq 100. TCR sequencing of DNA from cultured CD4+ T cells used the Oncomine TCR Beta short-read assay at the Johns Hopkins FTIC core. TCRdb's own reprocessing of the public reads used fastp at Q25 and MiXCR and kept productive beta chains. Entries are consolidated by CDR3 protein sequence, retaining the most common genes and DNA. A total of 7,000 to 10,000 distinct CDR3 sequences appear in this sample, around 64% of them only once. The ten most abundant clones make up around a third of the sample.

These receptors' targets are unknown. Sequences were obtained from CD4+ T cells from blood, cultured in vitro. The receptors stem from a human donor who had recovered from COVID-19.

The chain links TRBV2 to TRBJ1-1; 7 nucleotides line up with TRBD1. In germline, CDR1 is SNHLY, CDR2 FYNNEI. The CDR3 sequence is 15 residues long. The J segment lost 0 bases and the V segment lost 4 bases, leaving 5 bases of the junction unmatched. The CDR3 sequence is CASSGGGTVNTEAFF. The CDR3 nucleotides are TGTGCCAGCAGTGGGGGGGGGACAGTGAACACTGAAGCTTTCTTT.

The genes are TRBV12-3 or TRBV12-4 and TRBJ2-3; unclear D gene. Deletions cut 6 bases from V and 9 bases from J, with 19 bases between. This CDR3 is 14 amino acids long. In DNA, the CDR3 is TGTGCCAGCAGCACAACGCTCTGGGGTGGCACGCAGTATTTT. It specifies CASSTTLWGGTQYF.

This clonotype has just one count. V and J are TRBV30 and TRBJ2-2, with D possibly matching TRBD2 (6 bases). Germline loops: CDR1 GTSNPN, CDR2 SVGIG (reference sequence). The CDR3 spans 16 residues. V was pared by 8 bases and J by 0 bases, with 19 bases between. CDR3 loop: CAGGPGRRTNTGELFF. The CDR3 nucleotides read TGTGCCGGAGGGCCCGGCAGAAGAACGAACACCGGGGAGCTGTTTTTT.

The chain couples TRBV19 to TRBJ2-1; D might be TRBD2 (6 bases). Between the trimmed V and J ends, which lost 1 base and 3 bases, there was a span of 13 bases. There are 16 residues in the CDR3. Germline CDR1 and CDR2: LNHDA and SQIVND (reference sequence). The CDR3 sequence: CASSIGGGAIYNEQFF. CDR3 in DNA: TGTGCCAGTAGTATAGGGGGCGGGGCCATCTACAATGAGCAGTTCTTC.

V and J are TRBV6-1 and TRBJ2-5, with TRBD1 as a possible D gene (6 bases). The germline V gene encodes CDR1 MNHNS and CDR2 SASEGT. The ends were cut back, 7 bases at V and 3 bases at J, with 15 bases in the middle. This CDR3 has 14 residues. In DNA, the CDR3 is TGTGCCAGCACCCCGGGACATAAGAAAGAGACCCAGTACTTC. It translates to CASTPGHKKETQYF.

V gene TRBV15 combines with J gene TRBJ2-1; TRBD2 might be the D (6 bases). Trimming removed 5 bases at V and 3 bases at J, with 14 bases between. Per germline, CDR1 LNHNV and CDR2 YYDKDF (reference sequence). CDR3 length: 15 residues. CDR3 nucleotides: TGTGCCACCAGCTCCCGCCGGGACTTCTACAATGAGCAGTTCTTC. Protein sequence: CATSSRRDFYNEQFF.

The rearrangement joins TRBV2 to TRBJ2-5; TRBD1 aligns across 7 bases. Germline assignment: CDR1 SNHLY and CDR2 FYNNEI. The CDR3 sequence is 16 residues long. Trimming took 7 bases from V and 4 from J; bases not matched to a gene: 15. Here the CDR3 DNA reads TGTGCCAGCAAATCGACAGGGAAAGGTCGGACAGAGACCCAGTACTTC. This sequence encodes CASKSTGKGRTETQYF.

This chain joins TRBV5-8 and TRBJ1-1, with a tentative D call TRBD1 (6 bases). There are 14 residues in the CDR3. The ends were cut back, 5 bases at V and 1 base at J, with 12 bases in the middle. Germline CDR1 and CDR2: SGHTS and YDEGEE. The CDR3 sequence: CASRPVRGNTEAFF. The CDR3 nucleotides read TGTGCCAGCAGACCCGTCAGGGGGAACACTGAAGCTTTCTTT.

This clonotype occurred a few times. V and J are TRBV2 and TRBJ1-4, with D possibly being TRBD1 (6 bases). CDR3 length: 14 amino acids. The V gene lost 6 bases and the J gene lost 7 bases, with 15 bases spanning the gap. Germline loops: CDR1 SNHLY, CDR2 FYNNEI. CDR3 DNA: TGTGCCAGCAGCGGTACAGGGTTCCGTGAAAAACTGTTTTTT. Its protein product is CASSGTGFREKLFF.

This clonotype was found a few times. The chain carries TRBV20-1 and TRBJ2-3; tentatively, D is TRBD1 (6 bases). V was shortened by 8 bases and J by 2 bases, with 20 bases between the two germline ends. The CDR3 covers 15 residues. Germline V gene sequence: CDR1 DFQATT, CDR2 SNEGSKA (reference sequence). The CDR3 reads CSTGRQGTLTDTQYF. The CDR3 nucleotides read TGCAGTACCGGGCGGCAGGGGACCCTCACAGATACGCAGTATTTT.

The chain is built from TRBV29-1 and TRBJ2-2; 8 nucleotides match TRBD2. V was pared by 3 bases and J by 6 bases, with 6 bases of the junction left unmatched. Germline CDR1 SQVTM, CDR2 ANQGSEA. The CDR3 runs 14 residues. The chain's CDR3 is CSVDSGSFSGELFF. The CDR3 nucleotides are TGCAGCGTTGACAGCGGGAGTTTCTCCGGGGAGCTGTTTTTT.

The gene calls are TRBV7-8 and TRBJ2-7; 9 nucleotides agree with TRBD1. The trim removed 1 base at V and 3 bases at J, leaving 4 bases unmatched. There are 15 residues in the CDR3. The V gene's germline CDR1 is SGHVS and CDR2 FQNEAQ. The CDR3 spells CASSLEDRGIYEQYF. The CDR3 DNA reads as TGTGCCAGCAGCTTAGAGGACAGGGGAATCTACGAGCAGTACTTC.

The chain employs TRBV10-3 and TRBJ2-7; 8 bases match TRBD1. The CDR3 length is 13 residues. In germline, CDR1 is ENHRY, CDR2 SYGVKD. With 11 bases clipped from V and 7 bases from J, the junction kept 13 bases outside the gene matches. The CDR3 is CASSDRGRGEQYF. DNA of the CDR3: TGTGCCTCCTCAGACAGGGGCCGGGGAGAGCAGTACTTC.

This clonotype was seen only a few times. The rearrangement links TRBV7-9 to TRBJ1-6, with 12 positions matching TRBD1. V lost 5 bases to trimming and J lost 2 bases; unmatched junction nucleotides: 1. The germline gives CDR1 SEHNR, CDR2 FQNEAQ (reference sequence). There are 16 residues in the CDR3. The CDR3 sequence is CASSGTGGAYNSPLHF. CDR3 nucleotide sequence: TGTGCCAGCAGCGGGACAGGGGGCGCCTATAATTCACCCCTCCACTTT.

The chain combines TRBV2 with TRBJ1-5; D might be TRBD1 (6 bases). V was pared by 2 bases and J by 11 bases, with 16 bases between. Per germline, CDR1 SNHLY and CDR2 FYNNEI. This CDR3 is built from 14 residues. The CDR3 nucleotides are TGTGCCAGCAGTGAAAACAGGGCCCGAGGAGCCCAGCATTTT. Protein sequence: CASSENRARGAQHF.

The rearrangement uses TRBV20-1 and TRBJ2-7; 7 bases are a match to TRBD1. The CDR3 spans 15 residues. Per the germline V gene, CDR1 is DFQATT and CDR2 is SNEGSKA (reference sequence). Germline trimming cut 6 bases from V and 0 bases from J; bases unmatched to any gene: 11. CDR3 DNA: TGCAGTGCCCCGCGAGGGGGCCTTAGCTCCTACGAGCAGTACTTC. Translation: CSAPRGGLSSYEQYF.

The V call is TRBV2, the J call TRBJ2-5; D is possibly TRBD1 or TRBD2 (5 bases each). The germline V and J ends were trimmed by 4 bases and 6 bases, with 18 bases remaining between them. CDR1 and CDR2 from the germline V gene are SNHLY and FYNNEI. This CDR3 is built from 15 residues. CDR3 sequence (DNA): TGTGCCAGCAGTGTGGGACCAAATATCAGCAAGACCCAGTACTTC. Encoded protein: CASSVGPNISKTQYF.

The table lists this clonotype with a few counts. The V call is TRBV5-1, the J call TRBJ1-1, with D perhaps TRBD1 (5 bases). CDR1 and CDR2 (germline): SGHRS, YFSETQ. Trimming pared 4 bases from V and 5 bases from J, leaving 21 bases between. This CDR3 has 16 residues. CDR3 loop: CASSTEGLYWGTEAFF. The CDR3 nucleotides are TGCGCCAGCAGCACAGAGGGGCTTTATTGGGGAACTGAAGCTTTCTTT.

A few counts support this clonotype. The CDR3 DNA is TGTGCCTGGAGCGCCCTTGGGAAGGGCAATCAGCCCCAGCATTTT. The encoded protein is CAWSALGKGNQPQHF. This chain connects TRBV30 to TRBJ1-5; D is undetermined. Germline loops: CDR1 GTSNPN, CDR2 SVGIG (reference sequence). Trimming pared 3 bases from V and 2 bases from J, leaving 14 bases between. This CDR3 is built from 15 residues.

The chain carries TRBV2 and TRBJ1-5, with 11 positions matching TRBD1. The ends lost 7 bases at V and 2 bases at J; junction bases unmatched: 10. The CDR3 extends over 17 amino acids. Germline assignment: CDR1 SNHLY and CDR2 FYNNEI. The CDR3 DNA reads TGTGCCAGCACCCGGGACAGGGGGTTTGTTGGCAATCAGCCCCAGCATTTT. It specifies CASTRDRGFVGNQPQHF.

The CDR3 nucleotides are TGTGCCAGCAGCCTAGGGGTAGCTGGAAACACCATATATTTT. It is translated as CASSLGVAGNTIYF. The V and J genes are TRBV7-9 and TRBJ1-3; possible D gene TRBD1, 5 bases. V was clipped by 5 bases and J by 2 bases, with 10 bases between them. CDR3 size: 14 residues. Germline V gene sequence: CDR1 SEHNR, CDR2 FQNEAQ (reference sequence).

The chain links TRBV2 to TRBJ1-5; D is unclear. The germline V gene has CDR1 SNHLY and CDR2 FYNNEI. The CDR3 totals 15 residues. The germline V and J ends were trimmed by 5 bases and 0 bases, with 11 bases remaining between them. The CDR3 is CASSPGRHSNQPQHF. The DNA for the CDR3 is TGTGCCAGCAGTCCGGGCCGGCATAGCAATCAGCCCCAGCATTTT.

The table lists this clonotype with a few counts. The V call is TRBV7-3, the J call TRBJ2-2, with D unresolved. CDR1 and CDR2 from the germline V gene are SGHTA and FQGTGA. Trimming pared 5 bases from V and 4 bases from J, leaving 11 bases between. The CDR3 is made up of 14 amino acids. This chain's CDR3 is CASSPIAVTGELFF. For the CDR3, the DNA is TGTGCCAGCAGCCCCATTGCGGTCACCGGGGAGCTGTTTTTT.